The clone carrying this T cell receptor (beta chain) was counted only a few times. Antigen: not known. TCRdb fed the RT-PCR reads into MiXCR, producing one record per CDR3 protein. The table includes 650,000 to 850,000 distinct CDR3 sequences, approximately 13% detected once. With V trimmed by 4 bases and J by 9 bases, 15 bases remained unmatched. Germline lookup yields CDR1 LGHNA and CDR2 YSLEER. The CDR3 is 17 amino acids. The source of the sample is a study of response to subunit inactivated influenza vaccine. Study-wide points: Only a handful of new T cells, the authors suggested, are recruited with each seasonal influenza vaccination.

The source was PBMCs from blood, collected 14 to 15 days before vaccination. This clonotype was obtained from a man in his fifties who received an inactivated influenza vaccine. The chain is built from TRBV4-3 and TRBJ1-6, with 7 positions matching TRBD1. CDR3 region: CASSRKTPRQGGSPLHF. In DNA, the CDR3 is TGCGCCAGCAGCCGCAAAACCCCCAGACAGGGTGGTTCACCCCTCCACTTT.